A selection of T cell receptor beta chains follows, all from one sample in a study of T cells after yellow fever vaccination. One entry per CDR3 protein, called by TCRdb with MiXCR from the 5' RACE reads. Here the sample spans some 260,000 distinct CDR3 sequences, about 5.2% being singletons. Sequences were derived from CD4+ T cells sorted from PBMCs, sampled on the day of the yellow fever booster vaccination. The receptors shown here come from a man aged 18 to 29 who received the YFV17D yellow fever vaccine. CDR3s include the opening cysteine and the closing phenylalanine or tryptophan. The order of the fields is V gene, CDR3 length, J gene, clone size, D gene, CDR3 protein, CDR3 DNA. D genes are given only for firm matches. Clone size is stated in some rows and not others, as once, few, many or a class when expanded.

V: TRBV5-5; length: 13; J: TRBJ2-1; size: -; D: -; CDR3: CASSLALINEQFF; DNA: TGTGCCAGCAGCTTGGCCCTCATTAATGAGCAGTTCTTC
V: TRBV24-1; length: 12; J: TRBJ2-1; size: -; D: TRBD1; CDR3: CATSDTDREKFF; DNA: TGTGCCACCAGTGATACGGACAGGGAGAAGTTCTTC
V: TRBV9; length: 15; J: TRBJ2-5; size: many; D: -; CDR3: CASSTRTGGDETQYF; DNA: TGTGCCAGCAGCACCCGGACAGGAGGGGACGAGACCCAGTACTTC
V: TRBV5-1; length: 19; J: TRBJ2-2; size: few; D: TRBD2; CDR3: CASRGLAGRKVIYTGELFF; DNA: TGCGCCAGCAGAGGACTAGCGGGGAGAAAAGTAATATACACCGGGGAGCTGTTTTTT
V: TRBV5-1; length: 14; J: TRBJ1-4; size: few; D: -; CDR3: CASGRRGIDEKLFF; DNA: TGCGCCAGCGGCCGTAGGGGGATAGATGAAAAACTGTTTTTT
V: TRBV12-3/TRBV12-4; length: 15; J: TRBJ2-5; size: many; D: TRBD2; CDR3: CASSFLAGSQETQYF; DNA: TGTGCCAGCAGTTTCCTAGCGGGGTCTCAAGAGACCCAGTACTTC
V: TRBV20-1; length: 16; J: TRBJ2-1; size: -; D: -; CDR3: CSARDPRGGGYNEQFF; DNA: TGCAGTGCTAGAGATCCTCGAGGGGGGGGATACAATGAGCAGTTCTTC
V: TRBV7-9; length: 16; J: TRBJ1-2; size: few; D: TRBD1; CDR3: CASSRHRDRTGDGYTF; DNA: TGTGCCAGCAGCAGACATCGGGATCGGACAGGGGACGGCTACACCTTC
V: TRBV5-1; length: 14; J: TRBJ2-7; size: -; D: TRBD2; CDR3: CASSLGTSVYEQYF; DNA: TGCGCCAGCAGCCTCGGGACTAGCGTCTACGAGCAGTACTTC
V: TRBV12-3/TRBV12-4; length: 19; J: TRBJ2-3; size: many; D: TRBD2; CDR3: CASRTDYVGLAGASDTQYF; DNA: TGTGCCAGCAGGACCGATTACGTGGGACTAGCGGGGGCTTCGGATACGCAGTATTTT
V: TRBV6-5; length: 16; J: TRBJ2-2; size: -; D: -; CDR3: CASSYHVTGSGGELFF; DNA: TGTGCCAGCAGTTATCACGTCACAGGGTCGGGCGGGGAGCTGTTTTTT
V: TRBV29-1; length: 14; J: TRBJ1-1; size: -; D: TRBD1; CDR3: CSVESRGERTEAFF; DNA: TGCAGCGTTGAAAGCAGGGGGGAAAGGACTGAAGCTTTCTTT
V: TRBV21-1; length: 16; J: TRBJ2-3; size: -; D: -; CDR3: CASSKEGSGRTDTQYF; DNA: TGTGCCAGCAGCAAAGAGGGTAGCGGGCGCACAGATACGCAGTATTTT
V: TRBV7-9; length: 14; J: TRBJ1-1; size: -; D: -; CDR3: CASSLAFENTEAFF; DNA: TGTGCCAGCAGCTTAGCGTTTGAGAACACTGAAGCTTTCTTT
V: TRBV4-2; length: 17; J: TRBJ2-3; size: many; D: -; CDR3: CASSQAIRPTSTDTQYF; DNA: TGTGCCAGCAGCCAAGCCATACGACCGACTAGCACAGATACGCAGTATTTT
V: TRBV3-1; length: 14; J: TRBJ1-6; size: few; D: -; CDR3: CASSQVLYGSPLHF; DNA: TGTGCCAGCAGCCAAGTCCTATATGGTTCACCCCTCCACTTT
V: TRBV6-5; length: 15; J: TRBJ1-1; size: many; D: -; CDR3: CASRRSFDPRTEAFF; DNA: TGTGCCAGCAGGAGGTCTTTTGACCCGAGGACTGAAGCTTTCTTT
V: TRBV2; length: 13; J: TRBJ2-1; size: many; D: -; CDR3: CASSGTGYNEQFF; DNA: TGTGCCAGCAGTGGAACAGGGTACAATGAGCAGTTCTTC
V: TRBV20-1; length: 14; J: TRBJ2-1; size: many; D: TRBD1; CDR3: CSVVTGAYYNEQFF; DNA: TGCAGTGTAGTCACAGGGGCCTACTACAATGAGCAGTTCTTC
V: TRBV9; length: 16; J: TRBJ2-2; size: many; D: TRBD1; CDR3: CASSDRGPPFTGELFF; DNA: TGTGCCAGCAGCGACAGGGGGCCCCCGTTCACCGGGGAGCTGTTTTTT
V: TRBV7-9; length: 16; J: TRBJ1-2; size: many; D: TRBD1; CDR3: CASSWIPSGQGDGYTF; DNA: TGTGCCAGCAGCTGGATACCCTCAGGACAGGGAGACGGCTACACCTTC
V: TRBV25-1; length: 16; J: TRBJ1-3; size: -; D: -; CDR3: CASSRNWRSSGNTIYF; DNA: TGTGCCAGCAGCAGAAACTGGCGTTCCTCTGGAAACACCATATATTTT
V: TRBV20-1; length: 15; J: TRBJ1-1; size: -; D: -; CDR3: CSARDQPGENTEAFF; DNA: TGCAGTGCTAGAGATCAGCCAGGCGAAAACACTGAAGCTTTCTTT
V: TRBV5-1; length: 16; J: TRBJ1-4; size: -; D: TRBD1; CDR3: CASSRLQGATNEKLFF; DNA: TGCGCCAGCAGCCGCCTACAGGGGGCAACTAATGAAAAACTGTTTTTT
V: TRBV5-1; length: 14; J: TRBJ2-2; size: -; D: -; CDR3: CASSLDGSTGELFF; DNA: TGCGCCAGCAGCTTAGACGGATCCACCGGGGAGCTGTTTTTT
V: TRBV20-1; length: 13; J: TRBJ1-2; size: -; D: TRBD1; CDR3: CSARGDRDYGYTF; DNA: TGCAGTGCTAGGGGGGACAGGGACTATGGCTACACCTTC
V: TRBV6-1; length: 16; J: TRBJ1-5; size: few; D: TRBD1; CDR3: CASREQGAASNQPQHF; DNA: TGTGCCAGCAGAGAACAGGGGGCGGCGAGCAATCAGCCCCAGCATTTT
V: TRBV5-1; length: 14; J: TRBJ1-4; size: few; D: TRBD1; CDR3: CASSSGTGVEKLFF; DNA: TGCGCCAGCAGTTCCGGGACAGGCGTTGAAAAACTGTTTTTT
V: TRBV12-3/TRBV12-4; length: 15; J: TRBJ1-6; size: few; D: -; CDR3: CASSLGHRVGSPLHF; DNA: TGTGCCAGCAGTTTAGGGCACAGGGTCGGGTCACCCCTCCACTTT
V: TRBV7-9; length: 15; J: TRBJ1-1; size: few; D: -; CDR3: CAGSLVGTLGTEAFF; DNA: TGTGCCGGCAGCTTAGTAGGGACCTTGGGCACTGAAGCTTTCTTT
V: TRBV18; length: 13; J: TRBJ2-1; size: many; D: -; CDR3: CASSPPGLDEQFF; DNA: TGTGCCAGCTCACCGCCTGGCCTCGATGAGCAGTTCTTC
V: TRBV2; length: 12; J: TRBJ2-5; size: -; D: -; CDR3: CASRDQGETQYF; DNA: TGTGCCAGCAGAGATCAAGGGGAGACCCAGTACTTC
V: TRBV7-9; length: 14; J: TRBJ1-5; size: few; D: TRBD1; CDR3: CASSQTQGNQPQHF; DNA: TGTGCCAGCAGTCAGACACAGGGGAATCAGCCCCAGCATTTT
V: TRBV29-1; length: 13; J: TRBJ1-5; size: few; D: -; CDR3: CSVGSNANQPQHF; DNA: TGCAGCGTTGGGTCCAACGCCAATCAGCCCCAGCATTTT
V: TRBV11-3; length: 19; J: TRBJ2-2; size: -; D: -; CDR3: CASSLDLILGGTNTGELFF; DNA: TGTGCCAGCAGCTTAGATTTGATTCTCGGGGGCACGAACACCGGGGAGCTGTTTTTT
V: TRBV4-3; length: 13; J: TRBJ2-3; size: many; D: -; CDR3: CASSQHNEDTQYF; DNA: TGCGCCAGCAGCCAACACAATGAGGATACGCAGTATTTT
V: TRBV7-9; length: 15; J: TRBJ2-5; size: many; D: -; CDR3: CASSWFGALQETQYF; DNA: TGTGCCAGCAGCTGGTTCGGGGCCCTCCAAGAGACCCAGTACTTC
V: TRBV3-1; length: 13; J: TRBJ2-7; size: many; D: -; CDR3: CASRDNIRYEQYF; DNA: TGTGCCAGCAGAGATAACATTCGCTACGAGCAGTACTTC
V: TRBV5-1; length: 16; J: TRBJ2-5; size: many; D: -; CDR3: CASSLGTGRAEETQYF; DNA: TGCGCCAGCAGCTTGGGCACAGGGAGAGCGGAGGAGACCCAGTACTTC
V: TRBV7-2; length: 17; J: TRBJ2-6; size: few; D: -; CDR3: CASSLAGRLSGANVLTF; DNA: TGTGCCAGCAGCTTAGCGGGCAGGTTGTCTGGGGCCAACGTCCTGACTTTC
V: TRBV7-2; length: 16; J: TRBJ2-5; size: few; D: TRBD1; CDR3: CASSLAAGGTGVGQYF; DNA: TGTGCCAGCAGCTTAGCGGCCGGGGGGACAGGGGTGGGCCAGTACTTC
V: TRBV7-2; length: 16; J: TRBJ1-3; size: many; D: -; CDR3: CASSLGGSGSGNTIYF; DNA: TGTGCCAGCAGCTTGGGGGGGTCCGGCTCTGGAAACACCATATATTTT
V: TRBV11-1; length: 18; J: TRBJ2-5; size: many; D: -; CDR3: CASSFFPPGIRKEETQYF; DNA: TGTGCCAGCAGCTTTTTCCCCCCAGGGATCCGAAAAGAGGAGACCCAGTACTTC
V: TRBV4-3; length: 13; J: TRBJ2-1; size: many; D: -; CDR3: CASSQDAGYEQFF; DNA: TGCGCCAGCAGCCAAGATGCAGGGTATGAGCAGTTCTTC
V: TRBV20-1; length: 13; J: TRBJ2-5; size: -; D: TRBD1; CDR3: CSATQGAGETQYF; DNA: TGCAGTGCAACACAGGGGGCAGGGGAGACCCAGTACTTC
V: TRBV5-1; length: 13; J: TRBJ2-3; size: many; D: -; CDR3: CASSLSPQGRQYF; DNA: TGCGCCAGCAGCCTCTCCCCACAGGGTAGGCAGTATTTT
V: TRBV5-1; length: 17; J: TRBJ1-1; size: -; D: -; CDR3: CASSPLGLQGGNTEAFF; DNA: TGCGCCAGCAGCCCTCTTGGATTACAGGGAGGGAACACTGAAGCTTTCTTT
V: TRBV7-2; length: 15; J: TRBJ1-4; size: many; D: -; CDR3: CASSLAGTRNEKLFF; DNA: TGTGCCAGCAGCCTTGCCGGGACAAGGAATGAAAAACTGTTTTTT
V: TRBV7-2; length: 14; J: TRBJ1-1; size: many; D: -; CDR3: CASSFGGRNTEAFF; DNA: TGTGCCAGCAGCTTTGGGGGGCGGAACACTGAAGCTTTCTTT
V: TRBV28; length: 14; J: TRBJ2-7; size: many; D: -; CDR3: CASSLEGWGREQYF; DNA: TGTGCCAGCAGTTTAGAAGGTTGGGGGCGGGAGCAGTACTTC
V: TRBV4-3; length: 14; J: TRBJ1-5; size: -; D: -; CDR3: CASSQGRGDQPQHF; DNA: TGCGCCAGCAGCCAAGGCAGGGGAGATCAGCCCCAGCATTTT
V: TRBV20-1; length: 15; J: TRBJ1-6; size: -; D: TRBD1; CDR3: CSARRQGLGNSPLHF; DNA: TGCAGTGCTAGGCGACAGGGATTAGGGAATTCACCCCTCCACTTT
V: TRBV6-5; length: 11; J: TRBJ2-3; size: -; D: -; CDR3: CASSGRDTQYF; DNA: TGTGCCAGCAGTGGTAGGGATACGCAGTATTTT
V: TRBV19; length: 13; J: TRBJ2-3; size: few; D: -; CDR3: CASSIRGADTQYF; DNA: TGTGCCAGTAGTATCCGTGGCGCAGATACGCAGTATTTT
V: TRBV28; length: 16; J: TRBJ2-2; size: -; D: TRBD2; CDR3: CASRPLLAGNTGELFF; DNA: TGTGCCAGCAGACCCCTACTAGCGGGGAACACCGGGGAGCTGTTTTTT
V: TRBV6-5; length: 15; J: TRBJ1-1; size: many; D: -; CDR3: CASSYNRLINTEAFF; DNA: TGTGCCAGCAGTTACAACAGACTAATCAACACTGAAGCTTTCTTT
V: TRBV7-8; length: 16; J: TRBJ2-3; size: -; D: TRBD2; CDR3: CASSLVSGGYTDTQYF; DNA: TGTGCCAGCAGCTTAGTCTCGGGGGGTTACACAGATACGCAGTATTTT